This paragraph covers one T cell receptor (beta chain) sequence. This CDR3 is also generated by other DNA sequences in the sample. The sample comes from a study of shared clonotypes between healthy human individuals. As for the study in general: CD8 memory received one plate per donor, CD8 naive two, CD4 memory three and CD4 naive three.

Sequenced by immunoSEQ multiplex PCR; TCRdb stores in-frame clones only, minus some. The sample lists 2 million to 2.5 million clones; roughly 91% were seen once. Naive CD8 populations comprised CD45RO-negative cells positively selected for CCR7, excluding terminally differentiated effector memory CD45RA+ cells. The donors, healthy adults who were HIV-negative, had experienced no recent acute infections or vaccinations. Germline CDR1 and CDR2: MNHEY and SMNVEV (reference sequence). Trimming stripped 0 bases from V and 6 bases from J, with 8 bases between. CDR3 length: 13 residues. The receptor comes from a man between 18 and 35 years old in good health. Some clones in this sample may be carry-over from other donors' samples. The specimen was naive CD8+ T cells from PBMCs. V and J are TRBV27 and TRBJ1-1; D call uncertain. CDR3 sequence (DNA): TGTGCCAGCAGTTTATCAGGACGGCCTGAAGCTTTCTTT. It yields the protein CASSLSGRPEAFF.